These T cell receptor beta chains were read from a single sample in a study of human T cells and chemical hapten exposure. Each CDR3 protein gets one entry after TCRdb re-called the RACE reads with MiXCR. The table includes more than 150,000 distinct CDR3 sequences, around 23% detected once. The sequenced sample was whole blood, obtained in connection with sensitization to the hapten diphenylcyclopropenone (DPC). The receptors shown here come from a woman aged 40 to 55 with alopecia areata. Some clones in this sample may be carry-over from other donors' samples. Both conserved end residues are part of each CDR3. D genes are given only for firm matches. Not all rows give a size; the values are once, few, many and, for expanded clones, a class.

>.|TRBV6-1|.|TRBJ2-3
CACHSNTDTQYF
TGTGCCTGCCACAGTAACACAGATACGCAGTATTTT
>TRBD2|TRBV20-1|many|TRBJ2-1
CSAPPSGRLDNEQFF
TGCAGTGCGCCCCCGAGCGGGAGACTCGACAATGAGCAGTTCTTC
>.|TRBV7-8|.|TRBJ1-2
CASSLEAGVFGYTF
TGTGCCAGCAGCTTAGAGGCAGGGGTGTTTGGCTACACCTTC
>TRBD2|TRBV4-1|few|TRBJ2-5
CASSQVPSGATETQYF
TGCGCCAGCAGCCAAGTACCTAGCGGGGCCACCGAGACCCAGTACTTC
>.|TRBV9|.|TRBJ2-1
CASSAGYKGSEQFF
TGTGCCAGCAGCGCCGGATATAAGGGCAGTGAGCAGTTCTTC
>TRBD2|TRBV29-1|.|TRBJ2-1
CSVSGRGPLDEQFF
TGCAGCGTCAGCGGGAGGGGGCCCTTGGATGAGCAGTTCTTC
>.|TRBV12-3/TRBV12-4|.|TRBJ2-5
CASSPRDGQETQYF
TGTGCCAGCAGTCCCCGGGACGGTCAAGAGACCCAGTACTTC
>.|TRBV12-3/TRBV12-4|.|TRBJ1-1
CASSPRWGTEAFF
TGTGCCAGCAGTCCCCGATGGGGCACTGAAGCTTTCTTT
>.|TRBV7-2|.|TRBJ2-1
CASSTSGNNEQFF
TGTGCCAGCAGCACAAGCGGTAACAATGAGCAGTTCTTC
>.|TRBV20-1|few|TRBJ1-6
CSARASGDSPLHF
TGCAGTGCTAGGGCCTCGGGGGATTCACCCCTCCACTTT
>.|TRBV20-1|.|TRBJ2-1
CSARGSQDYEQFF
TGCAGTGCTAGAGGTTCCCAGGATTATGAGCAGTTCTTC
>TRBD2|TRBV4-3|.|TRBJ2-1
CASSQDLTGRGNEQFF
TGCGCCAGCAGCCAAGATCTCACCGGGAGGGGGAATGAGCAGTTCTTC
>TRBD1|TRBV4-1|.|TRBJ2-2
CASSPGTAYTGELFF
TGCGCCAGCAGCCCAGGGACAGCGTACACCGGGGAGCTGTTTTTT
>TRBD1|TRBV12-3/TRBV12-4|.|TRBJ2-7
CASSSRTGGSYEQYF
TGTGCCAGCAGTTCACGGACAGGGGGCTCCTACGAGCAGTACTTC
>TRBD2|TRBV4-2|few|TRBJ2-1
CASSQGGPTSGFYNEQFF
TGTGCCAGCAGCCAAGGAGGTCCTACTAGCGGGTTCTACAATGAGCAGTTCTTC
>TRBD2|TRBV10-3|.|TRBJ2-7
CAISGLAGTSYEQYF
TGTGCCATCAGTGGACTAGCGGGAACGAGCTACGAGCAGTACTTC
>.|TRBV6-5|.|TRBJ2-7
CASKTSPSQTNEQYF
TGTGCCAGCAAAACCTCCCCTAGCCAAACGAACGAGCAGTACTTC
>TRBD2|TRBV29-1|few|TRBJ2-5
CSAGLAGGETQYF
TGCAGCGCCGGACTAGCGGGAGGAGAGACCCAGTACTTC
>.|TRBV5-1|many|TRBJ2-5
CASSPAAGRRQETQYF
TGCGCCAGCAGCCCGGCCGCAGGGAGGCGGCAAGAGACCCAGTACTTC
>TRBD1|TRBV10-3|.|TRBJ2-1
CAAQGTAYNEQFF
TGTGCCGCCCAGGGGACAGCATACAATGAGCAGTTCTTC
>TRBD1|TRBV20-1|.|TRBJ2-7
CTAWDRGSYEQYF
TGCACTGCCTGGGACAGGGGGTCCTACGAGCAGTACTTC
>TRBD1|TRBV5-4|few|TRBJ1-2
CASSLGRDRGRGYTF
TGTGCCAGCAGCTTGGGGAGAGACAGGGGGCGAGGCTACACCTTC